This T cell receptor (beta chain) is drawn from a study of blood T cell repertoires in COVID-19. Study processing details: Scientists estimated how many nucleated cells there were by amplifying reference gene primers. Only in-frame clones appear in the TCRdb table, and some are missing; sequencing was by immunoSEQ multiplex PCR. V and J calls and clone size are given by that table; D and trimming were obtained from the DNA. In the table there are some 320,000 clones, 89% of which are singletons. Recruits, aged about 18 to 95 years, lived in 24 US areas. Germline assignment: CDR1 SGHKS and CDR2 YYEKEE (reference sequence). V shed 4 bases, J shed 2 bases, and the junction held 6 bases outside the gene matches. This CDR3 has 15 amino acids.

Material: PBMCs or T cells enriched from blood (not recorded which). The chain has TRBV5-5 and TRBJ2-3; 8 nucleotides line up with TRBD2. The source of this sequence is a woman aged 45-60 years who had been exposed to COVID-19. The CDR3 nucleotides are TGTGCCAGCAGCGCGGGGGGCCAATTCACAGATACGCAGTATTTT. It specifies CASSAGGQFTDTQYF.